This TCR beta chain was recorded in a study of T-cell memory formation after mild COVID-19. TCRdb re-derived calls from the 5' RACE reads in MiXCR, one entry per CDR3 protein. The table lists hundreds of thousands of distinct CDR3 sequences, roughly 17% of them singletons. Germline lookup yields CDR1 SGHVS and CDR2 FQNEAQ. The J segment lost 5 bases and the V segment lost 5 bases, leaving 8 bases of the junction unmatched. The CDR3 runs 15 residues. This clonotype has a handful of counts. J is TRBJ2-2 and V is TRBV7-8, with 7 bases lining up with TRBD1. The sample taken for sequencing was PBMCs or a T cell subset sorted from them (not recorded which). The clonotype was recovered from an adult woman who had mild COVID-19 (a few samples of this study predate the infection). Cell type and time point are not known. The CDR3 protein is CASSTGTAITGELFF. The CDR3 DNA reads as TGTGCCAGCAGCACGGGGACAGCCATAACCGGGGAGCTGTTTTTT. Complete variable domain (other parts from reference TRBV7-8 and TRBJ2-2): GAGVSQSPRYKVAKRGQDVALRCDPISGHVSLFWYQQALGQGPEFLTYFQNEAQLDKSGLPSDRFFAERPEGSVSTLKIQRTQQEDSAVYLCASSTGTAITGELFFGEGSRLTVL.